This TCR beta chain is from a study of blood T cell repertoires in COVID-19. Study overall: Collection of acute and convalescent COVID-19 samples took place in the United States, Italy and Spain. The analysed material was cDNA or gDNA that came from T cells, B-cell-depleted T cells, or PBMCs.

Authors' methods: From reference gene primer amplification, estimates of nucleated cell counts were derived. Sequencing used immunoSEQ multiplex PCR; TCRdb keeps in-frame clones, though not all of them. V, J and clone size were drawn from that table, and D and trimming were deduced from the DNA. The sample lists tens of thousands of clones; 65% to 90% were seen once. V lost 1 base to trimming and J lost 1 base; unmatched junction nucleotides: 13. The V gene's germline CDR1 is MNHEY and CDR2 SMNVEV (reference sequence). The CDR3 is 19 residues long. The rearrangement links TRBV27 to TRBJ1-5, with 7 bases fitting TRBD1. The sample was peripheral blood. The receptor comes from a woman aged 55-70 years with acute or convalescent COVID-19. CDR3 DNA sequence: TGTGCCAGCAGTTTATTGGACTCAGGGGGTAGTTTAAGCAATCAGCCCCAGCATTTT. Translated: CASSLLDSGGSLSNQPQHF.